This section outlines one T cell receptor (beta chain) sequence together with its context. The specificity of this receptor is unknown. No base quality values were provided; no much bigger clone lies one nucleotide off. Patients with autoimmune disease history or receiving systemic immunosuppression were excluded from the trial. Peripheral blood for TCR sequencing was collected from all dose cohorts at baseline, on cycle 4 day 1, and on cycle 7 day 1. The samples were drawn from a first-in-human, open-label, multicenter phase I dose-escalation trial of ivuxolimab. Adults with locally advanced or metastatic head and neck squamous cell, hepatocellular, melanoma or renal cell carcinoma were enrolled in the trial. Before TCR sequencing, CD4+ and CD8+ T cells were separately sorted from peripheral blood. For sequencing of the TCRbeta CDR3 region, genomic DNA was extracted from the sorted cells. The immunoSEQ Assay was used for sequencing of TCRbeta CDR3 regions. In its TCRdb copy, this immuneACCESS table keeps in-frame sequences only and misses some clones. Where compared with another copy, unresolved V genes explain less than half of these, and the others have no known cause. The sample includes 55,000 to 80,000 clones, with over 70% observed a single time. The ten largest clonotypes hold 5.5% to 6% of the sample.

Deletion took 0 bases off V and 5 bases off J, with a span of 11 bases between the germline ends. From the cysteine up to the phenylalanine, the CDR3 has a length of 15 residues. Just CDR3 DNA is preserved here, 45 bases in frame from base 1. Taken from the germline V gene, the CDR1 and CDR2 loops are ENHRY and SYGVKD. The sample belongs to a study of OX40 agonist ivuxolimab in advanced cancers. Regarding the research as a whole: Ivuxolimab, which targeted the costimulatory receptor OX40 (CD134), was an agonistic, fully human IgG2 monoclonal antibody. Intravenous ivuxolimab was administered to patients every 2 weeks at six dose levels: 0.01, 0.1, 0.3, 1.5, 3 and 10 mg/kg. Of the approximately 50 patients in dose escalation, 19 had hepatocellular carcinoma, about 15 had melanoma, 9 had renal cell carcinoma and 9 had head and neck cancer. The dose-escalation cohort was over 70% male with a mean age of around 62 years, ranging from roughly 20 to 85. Prior anti-PD-1, anti-PD-L1 or anti-CTLA-4 therapy was permitted, and 35% to 40% of dose-escalation patients had received checkpoint inhibitors. Partial responses occurred in three dose-escalation patients: two with cutaneous melanoma and one with hepatocellular carcinoma. Peripheral TCRbeta sequencing aimed to test whether ivuxolimab altered TCR sequence diversity and caused clonal T-cell expansion. The paper covers the monotherapy dose-escalation part of the phase I ivuxolimab trial, which included N ≈ 54 patients.

General conclusions and limits of the study: At doses of 0.1 to 3.0 mg/kg, clonal expansion of both CD4+ and CD8+ T cells in blood was seen between baseline and week 6. The antigen specificity of the peripheral T cells that underwent clonal expansion was not determined. Partial responders in the 0.1-3.0 mg/kg groups had among the lowest normalized peripheral clonal expansion, especially among CD8+ T cells. Low levels of normalized T-cell clonal expansion were also shown by some nonresponding patients. After ivuxolimab, CD8+ T cells had more expanded clones than CD4+ T cells on average.

Sequenced material: CD4+ or CD8+ T cells sorted from blood, taken in a trial of the OX40 agonist ivuxolimab. The chain joins TRBV10-3 to TRBJ2-1, with the D gene call left open. The TCR was taken from an adult with an advanced solid tumor such as melanoma, head and neck, liver or kidney cancer. The sequenced DNA: TGTGCCATCAGTGAGTCGAATTTAGGGAACAATGAGCAGTTCTTC. Its coded protein is CAISESNLGNNEQFF.